Given below is one TCR beta chain in context. The sample is drawn from a study of shared clonotypes between healthy human individuals. CDR3 length: 14 amino acids. The table came from immunoSEQ multiplex PCR; TCRdb's copy has only in-frame clones and leaves some out. The sample holds roughly 1.4 million clones, approximately 98.5% seen once. The clonotype comes from a young man in good health. The chain carries TRBV12-2 and TRBJ2-7; the table assigns TRBD1, which was not confirmed against the DNA. TRBV12-2 is recorded as a pseudogene. Sequenced: naive CD4+ T cells sorted from blood. Indicated subset: CD45RA+ positively selected. The CDR3 spells CASRPDSQLYEQYF. The CDR3 nucleotides are TGTGCAAGTCGCCCGGACAGCCAACTCTACGAGCAGTACTTC.